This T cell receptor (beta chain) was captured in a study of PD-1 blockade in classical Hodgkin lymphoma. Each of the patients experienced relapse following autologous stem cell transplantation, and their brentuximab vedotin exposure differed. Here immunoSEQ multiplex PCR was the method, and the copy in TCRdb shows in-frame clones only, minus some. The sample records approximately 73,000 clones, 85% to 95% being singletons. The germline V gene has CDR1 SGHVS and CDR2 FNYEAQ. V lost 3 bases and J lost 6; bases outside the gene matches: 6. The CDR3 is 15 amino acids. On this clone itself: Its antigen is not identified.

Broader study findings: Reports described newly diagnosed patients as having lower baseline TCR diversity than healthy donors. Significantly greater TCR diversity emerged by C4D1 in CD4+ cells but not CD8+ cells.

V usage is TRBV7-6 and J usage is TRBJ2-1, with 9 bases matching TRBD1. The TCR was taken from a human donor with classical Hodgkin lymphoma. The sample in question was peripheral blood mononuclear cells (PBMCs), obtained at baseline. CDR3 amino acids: CASSLGTGTPNEQFF. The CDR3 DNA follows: TGTGCCAGCAGCTTGGGGACAGGGACCCCCAATGAGCAGTTCTTC.